These 32 T cell receptor beta chains were sequenced from one sample in a study of blood T cell repertoires in COVID-19. Sequencing used immunoSEQ multiplex PCR; TCRdb keeps in-frame clones, though not all of them. The table has under 200,000 clones, 86% seen once. Material for sequencing was PBMCs or T cells enriched from blood (not recorded which). The receptors stem from a woman aged 40 to 50 in a cohort exposed to, infected with or recovered from COVID-19 (not recorded which).

The chain joins TRBV12-5 to TRBJ2-2; maybe TRBD2 (6 bases). V lost 3 bases to trimming and J lost 4 bases, with 12 bases between them. CDR1 and CDR2 (germline): LGHNT, FRNRAP. The CDR3 extends over 15 amino acids. The DNA of the CDR3 is TGTGCTAGTGGTTTCGGGACTGTCCGCACCGGGGAGCTGTTTTTT. The encoded protein is CASGFGTVRTGELFF.

The chain has TRBV2 and TRBJ1-3; D ambiguous. The CDR3 has 16 residues. Germline values: CDR1 SNHLY, CDR2 FYNNEI. V was pared by 2 bases and J by 0 bases, with 11 bases between. The CDR3 DNA is TGTGCCAGCAGTGAAAAAATTTTTTACTCTGGAAACACCATATATTTT. This translates into CASSEKIFYSGNTIYF.

The genes are TRBV4-2 and TRBJ2-5; 7 bases fit TRBD2. The junction had 13 bases not matched to a gene; V was cut back by 0 bases and J by 3 bases. The V gene's germline CDR1 is LGHNA and CDR2 YNFKEQ. The CDR3 length is 18 residues. CDR3 in amino acids: CASSQDFRGLAVEETQYF. The CDR3 region has the DNA TGTGCCAGCAGCCAAGACTTTAGGGGTCTAGCGGTGGAAGAGACCCAGTACTTC.

This clone was recorded once. The chain combines TRBV30 with TRBJ1-2, with 9 bases fitting TRBD1. V was clipped by 3 bases and J by 1 base; unmatched bases: 0. Germline V CDR1 and CDR2: GTSNPN, SVGIG (reference sequence). This CDR3 has 13 residues. CDR3 region: CAWRDRGNYGYTF. CDR3 DNA: TGTGCCTGGAGGGACAGGGGTAACTATGGCTACACCTTC.

V gene TRBV21-1 combines with J gene TRBJ2-6; TRBD1 is the table's D call and was not checked against the DNA. TRBV21-1 is a pseudogene locus. This CDR3 is 13 amino acids long. The CDR3, as DNA: TGTGCCATCCAGGGGCCTGGGGCCAACGTCCTGACTTTC. As protein: CAIQGPGANVLTF.

The chain recombines TRBV6-5 with TRBJ2-1; 10 positions agree with TRBD2. The germline V gene encodes CDR1 MNHEY and CDR2 SVGAGI. The CDR3 consists of 15 residues. Germline trimming cut 5 bases from V and 7 bases from J; bases unmatched to any gene: 8. This CDR3 reads CASSHISGGLNEQFF. In DNA form, the CDR3 reads TGTGCCAGCAGTCACATTAGCGGGGGGTTGAATGAGCAGTTCTTC.

V is TRBV19 and J is TRBJ2-7, with D possibly TRBD2 on 5 matching bases. Germline-derived CDR1 and CDR2 are LNHDA and SQIVND (reference sequence). V gave up 4 bases and J gave up 5 bases, with 12 bases separating them. The CDR3 length is 13 residues. CDR3 DNA: TGTGCCAGTAGTAAAGCGGCATTCAACGAGCAGTACTTC. Residues: CASSKAAFNEQYF.

The chain joins TRBV10-3 to TRBJ1-1, with D maybe TRBD1 (6 bases). The V gene lost 6 bases and the J gene lost 7 bases, with 15 bases spanning the gap. In germline, CDR1 is ENHRY, CDR2 SYGVKD. The CDR3 covers 13 residues. CDR3 in amino acids: CAIRDIQGIEAFF. CDR3 in DNA: TGTGCCATCAGGGATATACAGGGTATTGAAGCTTTCTTT.

The chain couples TRBV6-6 to TRBJ2-7; D uncertain. Germline V gene lookup returns CDR1 MNHNY and CDR2 SVGAGI (reference sequence). This CDR3 has 15 amino acids. The V end lost 0 bases, the J end lost 1 base, and 10 bases lay between the germline ends. Here the CDR3 reads CASSYSVWQSYEQYF. The CDR3 region has the DNA TGTGCCAGCAGTTACTCTGTATGGCAATCCTACGAGCAGTACTTC.

The chain employs TRBV13 and TRBJ1-1, with TRBD1 matching 9 bases. This CDR3 is 15 amino acids long. V was pared by 0 bases and J by 9 bases, with 8 bases of the junction left unmatched. CDR1 PRHDT and CDR2 FYEKMQ come from the germline V gene (reference sequence). This chain's CDR3 is CASSLGGQGKRQAFF. CDR3 in DNA: TGTGCCAGCAGCTTAGGAGGACAGGGGAAACGCCAAGCTTTCTTT.

The chain employs TRBV5-6 and TRBJ2-7; TRBD2 matches 7 bases. This CDR3 contains 15 residues. Germline lookup yields CDR1 SGHDT and CDR2 YYEEEE. V lost 2 bases and J lost 3; bases outside the gene matches: 8. This chain's CDR3 is CASSLPPGGNYEQYF. CDR3 DNA sequence: TGTGCCAGCAGCTTACCACCCGGGGGGAACTACGAGCAGTACTTC.

J is TRBJ2-7 and V is TRBV30; 7 positions match TRBD2. The CDR3 is 13 residues long. Germline loops: CDR1 GTSNPN, CDR2 SVGIG (reference sequence). Losses at the gene ends were 1 base for V and 4 bases for J; bases not matched to a gene: 4. CDR3 sequence (DNA): TGTGCCTGGAGTGCGGCTAGCGGATACGAGCAGTACTTC. Translation: CAWSAASGYEQYF.

As to this clone: Distinct nucleotide sequences in the sample also encode this CDR3. CDR3 sequence: CASSLANYEQYF. CDR3 nucleotide sequence: TGTGCCAGCAGCCTCGCGAACTACGAGCAGTACTTC. The V gene is TRBV13, the J gene TRBJ2-7; D is uncertain. The ends were cut back, 5 bases at V and 3 bases at J, with 8 bases in the middle. The CDR3 totals 12 residues. Germline V lookup: CDR1 PRHDT, CDR2 FYEKMQ (reference sequence). Full variable domain (outside the CDR3, taken from reference TRBV13 and TRBJ2-7): AAGVIQSPRHLIKEKRETATLKCYPIPRHDTVYWYQQGPGQDPQFLISFYEKMQSDKGSIPDRFSAQQFSDYHSELNMSSLELGDSALYFCASSLANYEQYFGPGTRLTVT.

The V gene is TRBV6-6, the J gene TRBJ2-5, with D possibly matching TRBD2 (5 bases). The V gene lost 5 bases and the J gene lost 1 base, with 17 bases spanning the gap. This CDR3 is built from 16 residues. Germline V gene lookup returns CDR1 MNHNY and CDR2 SVGAGI (reference sequence). The DNA for the CDR3 is TGTGCCAGCAGTCCCCTCCAGCGGATAACCCAAGAGACCCAGTACTTC. Protein product: CASSPLQRITQETQYF.

Comment on this clone: Other DNA variants within this sample encode the same CDR3. The V gene is TRBV11-2, the J gene TRBJ2-7; TRBD2 might be the D (5 bases). V gave up 1 base and J gave up 3 bases, with 7 bases separating them. This CDR3 comprises 13 residues. CDR1 SGHAT and CDR2 FQNNGV come from the germline V gene. This CDR3 is CASSLASSYEQYF. CDR3 nucleotides: TGTGCCAGCAGCTTAGCTAGCAGCTACGAGCAGTACTTC.

The chain carries TRBV6-5 and TRBJ2-7; 9 positions agree with TRBD2. The J segment lost 4 bases and the V segment lost 4 bases, leaving 8 bases of the junction unmatched. The CDR3 extends over 15 amino acids. Germline-derived CDR1 and CDR2 are MNHEY and SVGAGI. CDR3 in DNA: TGTGCCAGCAGTTCCACTGCGGGACTAGCTTACGAGCAGTACTTC. Its protein product is CASSSTAGLAYEQYF.

J is TRBJ1-1 and V is TRBV5-5; possible D gene TRBD1, 5 bases. Trimming stripped 0 bases from V and 7 bases from J, with 13 bases between. Germline loops: CDR1 SGHKS, CDR2 YYEKEE (reference sequence). This CDR3 has 14 amino acids. CDR3 bases: TGTGCCAGCAGCTTGGAGCCAGGGAGGGGTGAAGCTTTCTTT. Encoded protein: CASSLEPGRGEAFF.

J is TRBJ2-3 and V is TRBV11-3, with D maybe TRBD2 (6 bases). V lost 6 bases and J 2 bases, leaving 15 bases between the germline ends. The CDR3 has 15 amino acids. Germline lookup yields CDR1 SGHNT and CDR2 YENEEA. Here the CDR3 reads CASSWGAGVTDTQYF. For the CDR3, the DNA is TGTGCCAGCAGTTGGGGAGCGGGCGTCACAGATACGCAGTATTTT.

The rearrangement links TRBV12-3 or TRBV12-4 to TRBJ1-2, with D perhaps TRBD1 (6 bases). Trimming removed 1 base from V and 3 bases from J, with 6 bases in between. The CDR3 totals 13 residues. The CDR3: CASSLDRDYGYTF. The CDR3 DNA follows: TGTGCCAGCAGTTTAGACAGGGACTATGGCTACACCTTC.

This clone appeared a few times. The V and J genes are TRBV2 and TRBJ1-5; weak D call: TRBD1 (5 bases). The germline V gene encodes CDR1 SNHLY and CDR2 FYNNEI. CDR3 size: 15 residues. V was pared by 6 bases and J by 0 bases, with 12 bases between. For the CDR3, the DNA is TGTGCCAGCAGCGCCACAGGCTATAGCAATCAGCCCCAGCATTTT. It yields the protein CASSATGYSNQPQHF.

The chain is built from TRBV6-1 and TRBJ2-3, with a weak D call TRBD2 (7 bases). The length of the CDR3 is 17 residues. Trimming shortened V by 2 bases and J by 6 bases, and 21 bases separated the two germline ends. From germline, CDR1 is MNHNS and CDR2 SASEGT. This CDR3 reads CASSERGRGAFPDTQYF. Written as DNA, the CDR3 is TGTGCCAGCAGTGAACGGGGACGGGGGGCTTTCCCGGATACGCAGTATTTT.

V usage is TRBV5-1 and J usage is TRBJ2-7; possible D gene TRBD2, 7 bases. Germline loops: CDR1 SGHRS, CDR2 YFSETQ. The length of the CDR3 is 15 residues. Trimming left V 0 bases short and J 2 bases short, with 12 bases between. The DNA of the CDR3 is TGCGCCAGCAGCTTGGACCGGGGGGCCCCCTACGAGCAGTACTTC. It encodes CASSLDRGAPYEQYF.

The chain uses TRBV25-1 and TRBJ2-1; TRBD2 matches 7 bases. After removal of 4 bases from V and 0 bases from J, the junction contained 3 bases not matched to a gene. Germline values: CDR1 MGHDK, CDR2 SYGVNS. CDR3 length equals 15 residues. The CDR3 DNA reads as TGTGCCAGCAGTGCTTCTAGCGGCTCCTACAATGAGCAGTTCTTC. Its translation is CASSASSGSYNEQFF.

J is TRBJ1-4 and V is TRBV11-2, with a weak D call TRBD1 (5 bases). This CDR3 has 17 amino acids. The V end lost 3 bases, the J end lost 1 base, and 15 bases lay between the germline ends. Germline CDR1 SGHAT, CDR2 FQNNGV. The CDR3 DNA follows: TGTGCCAGCAGCTTCTCCGTAAGGGGAATAACTAATGAAAAACTGTTTTTT. Translated, it gives CASSFSVRGITNEKLFF.

The chain recombines TRBV29-1 with TRBJ2-2; 10 positions agree with TRBD1. This CDR3 has 15 amino acids. Germline V lookup: CDR1 SQVTM, CDR2 ANQGSEA. V was pared by 6 bases and J by 5 bases, with 9 bases of the junction left unmatched. The CDR3 nucleotides read TGCAGCGTCGCCGGGACAGGGGAAGGGACCGGGGAGCTGTTTTTT. Translation gives CSVAGTGEGTGELFF.

The chain links TRBV5-1 to TRBJ2-7; D not resolved. Germline CDR1 reads SGHRS; CDR2 reads YFSETQ. The CDR3 extends over 13 amino acids. The V end lost 1 base, the J end lost 2 bases, and 7 bases lay between the germline ends. This CDR3 reads CASSLRQTYEQYF. The CDR3 DNA is TGCGCCAGCAGCTTGAGACAAACCTACGAGCAGTACTTC.

V and J are TRBV6-5 and TRBJ1-1; D gene ambiguous. Germline CDR1 MNHEY, CDR2 SVGAGI. V was pared by 3 bases and J by 5 bases, with 16 bases between. This CDR3 spans 15 amino acids. In nucleotides, the CDR3 is TGTGCCAGCAGTTATGGCACCGCCGGAGGAACTGAAGCTTTCTTT. Protein sequence: CASSYGTAGGTEAFF.

This rearrangement joins TRBV19 to TRBJ1-3, with a weak D call TRBD1 (6 bases). Germline-derived CDR1 and CDR2 are LNHDA and SQIVND (reference sequence). CDR3 size: 16 residues. V lost 7 bases and J 0 bases, leaving 16 bases between the germline ends. CDR3 loop: CASTMGGTFSGNTIYF. As DNA, the CDR3 is TGTGCCAGTACCATGGGAGGGACATTCTCTGGAAACACCATATATTTT.

This sequence joins TRBV24-1 and TRBJ1-1, with a possible D match to TRBD1 (5 bases). The CDR3 is 13 amino acids. Trimming shortened V by 5 bases and J by 7 bases, and 13 bases separated the two germline ends. Germline CDR1 KGHDR, CDR2 SFDVKD. CDR3 amino acids: CATSALRDYEAFF. CDR3 DNA sequence: TGTGCCACCAGTGCCCTCAGGGACTATGAAGCTTTCTTT.

The V call is TRBV12-3 or TRBV12-4, the J call TRBJ1-1, with D tentatively TRBD1 (6 bases). The CDR3 runs 13 residues. V shed 6 bases and J shed 5 bases, with 13 bases lying between them. Here the CDR3 reads CASRPRGQTEAFF. CDR3 DNA sequence: TGTGCCAGCAGGCCTCGCGGACAGACTGAAGCTTTCTTT.

The chain uses TRBV5-4 and TRBJ2-7, with 13 bases fitting TRBD2. The germline V gene encodes CDR1 SGHNT and CDR2 YYREEE (reference sequence). CDR3 length: 15 amino acids. V was pared by 0 bases and J by 3 bases, with 0 bases of the junction left unmatched. The chain's CDR3 is CASSLGTSGSYEQYF. The CDR3 bases are TGTGCCAGCAGCTTGGGGACTAGCGGGAGCTACGAGCAGTACTTC.

This clone was seen a few times. The chain has TRBV7-2 and TRBJ1-1; tentatively, D is TRBD1 (5 bases). V dropped 1 base and J dropped 0 bases, with 9 bases sitting between them. Germline assignment: CDR1 SGHTA and CDR2 FQGNSA. This CDR3 spans 15 amino acids. CDR3 nucleotides: TGTGCCAGCAGCTTAGGGGGCGGCATGAACACTGAAGCTTTCTTT. This gives the protein CASSLGGGMNTEAFF.